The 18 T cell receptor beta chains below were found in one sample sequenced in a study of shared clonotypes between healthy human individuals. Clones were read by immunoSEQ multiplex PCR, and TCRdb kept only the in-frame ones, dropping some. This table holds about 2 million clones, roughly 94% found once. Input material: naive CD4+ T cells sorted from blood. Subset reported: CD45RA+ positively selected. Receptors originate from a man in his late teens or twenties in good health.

The CDR3 spells CAGTRLSGRVRSYNEQFF. CDR3 sequence (DNA): TGTGCCGGAACCCGACTAAGCGGGAGGGTTAGATCCTACAATGAGCAGTTCTTC. J is TRBJ2-1 and V is TRBV30; 10 bases match TRBD2. V shed 8 bases and J 1 base; nucleotides not matched to a gene: 17. CDR1 and CDR2 from the germline V gene are GTSNPN and SVGIG (reference sequence). CDR3 length equals 18 residues. Using reference TRBV30 and TRBJ2-1 for the parts outside the CDR3, the full variable domain is SQTIHQWPATLVQPVGSPLSLECTVEGTSNPNLYWYRQAAGRGLQLLFYSVGIGQISSEVPQNLSASRPQDRQFILSSKKLLLSDSGFYLCAGTRLSGRVRSYNEQFFGPGTRLTVL.

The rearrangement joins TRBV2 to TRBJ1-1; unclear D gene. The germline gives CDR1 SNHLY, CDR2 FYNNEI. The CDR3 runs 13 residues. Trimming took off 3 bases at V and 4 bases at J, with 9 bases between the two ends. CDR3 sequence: CASSDWERTEAFF. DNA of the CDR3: TGTGCCAGCAGTGACTGGGAGCGCACTGAAGCTTTCTTT.

In DNA, the CDR3 is TGTGCCAGCAGCAACCGGAGGGCGAGAGAGACCCAGTACTTC. It translates to CASSNRRARETQYF. This chain links TRBV21-1 with TRBJ2-5; no DNA check was done on the table's D call, TRBD2. TRBV21-1 is a known pseudogene. The CDR3 covers 14 residues.

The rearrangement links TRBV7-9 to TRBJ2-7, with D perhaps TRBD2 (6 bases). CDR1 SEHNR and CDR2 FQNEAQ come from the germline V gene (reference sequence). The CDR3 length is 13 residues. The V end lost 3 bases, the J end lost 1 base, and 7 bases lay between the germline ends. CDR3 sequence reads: CASSFGGSYEQYF. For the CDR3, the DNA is TGTGCCAGCAGCTTTGGGGGGTCCTACGAGCAGTACTTC.

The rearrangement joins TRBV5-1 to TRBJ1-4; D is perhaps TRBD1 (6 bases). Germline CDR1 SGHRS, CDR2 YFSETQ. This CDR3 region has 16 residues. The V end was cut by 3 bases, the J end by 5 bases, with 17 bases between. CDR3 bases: TGCGCCAGCAGCTCAGACCTACAGGGAAAGAATGAAAAACTGTTTTTT. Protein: CASSSDLQGKNEKLFF.

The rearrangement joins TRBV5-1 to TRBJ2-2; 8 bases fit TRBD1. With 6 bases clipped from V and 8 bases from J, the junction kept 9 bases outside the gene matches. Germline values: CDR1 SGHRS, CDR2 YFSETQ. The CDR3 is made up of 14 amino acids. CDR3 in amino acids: CASTPDREGGELFF. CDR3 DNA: TGCGCCAGCACCCCGGACAGGGAAGGAGGGGAGCTGTTTTTT.

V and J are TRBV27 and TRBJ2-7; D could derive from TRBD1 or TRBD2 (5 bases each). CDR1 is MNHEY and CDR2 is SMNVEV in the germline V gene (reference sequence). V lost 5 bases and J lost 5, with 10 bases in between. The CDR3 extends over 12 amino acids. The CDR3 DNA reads TGTGCCAGCAGTCACTTGGGGGACGAGCAGTACTTC. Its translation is CASSHLGDEQYF.

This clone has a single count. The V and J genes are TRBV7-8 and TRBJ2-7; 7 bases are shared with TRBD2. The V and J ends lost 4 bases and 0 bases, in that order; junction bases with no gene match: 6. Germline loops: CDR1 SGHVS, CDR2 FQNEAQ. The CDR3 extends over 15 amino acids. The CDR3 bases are TGTGCCAGCAGCTCGGAGCGGGGAGGCTCCTACGAGCAGTACTTC. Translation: CASSSERGGSYEQYF. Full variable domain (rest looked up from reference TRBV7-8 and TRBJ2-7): GAGVSQSPRYKVAKRGQDVALRCDPISGHVSLFWYQQALGQGPEFLTYFQNEAQLDKSGLPSDRFFAERPEGSVSTLKIQRTQQEDSAVYLCASSSERGGSYEQYFGPGTRLTVT.

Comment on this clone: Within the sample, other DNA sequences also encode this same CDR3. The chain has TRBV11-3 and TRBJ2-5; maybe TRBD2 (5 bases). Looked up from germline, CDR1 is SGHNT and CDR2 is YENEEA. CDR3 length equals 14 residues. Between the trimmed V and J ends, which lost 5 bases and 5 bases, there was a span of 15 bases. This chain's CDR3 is CASSLGGSSETQYF. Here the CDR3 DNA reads TGTGCCAGCAGCCTTGGAGGTTCCTCGGAGACCCAGTACTTC.

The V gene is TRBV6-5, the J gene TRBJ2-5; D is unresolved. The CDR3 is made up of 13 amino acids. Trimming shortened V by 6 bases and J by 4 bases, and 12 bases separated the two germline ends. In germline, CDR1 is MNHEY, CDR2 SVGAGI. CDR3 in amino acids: CASSLTRAETQYF. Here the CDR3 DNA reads TGTGCCAGCAGCCTAACCCGGGCAGAGACCCAGTACTTC.

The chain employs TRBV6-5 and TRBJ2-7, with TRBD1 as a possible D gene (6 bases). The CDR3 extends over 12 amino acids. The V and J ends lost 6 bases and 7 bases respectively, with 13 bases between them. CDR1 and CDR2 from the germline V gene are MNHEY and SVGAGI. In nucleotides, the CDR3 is TGTGCCAGCAGGGTGGCCCAGGGGGAGCAGTACTTC. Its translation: CASRVAQGEQYF.

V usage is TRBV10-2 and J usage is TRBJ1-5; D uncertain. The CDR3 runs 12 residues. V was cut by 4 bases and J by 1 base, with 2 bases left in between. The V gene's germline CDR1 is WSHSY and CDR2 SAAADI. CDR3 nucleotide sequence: TGCGCCAGCAGTGTAAGCAATCAGCCCCAGCATTTT. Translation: CASSVSNQPQHF.

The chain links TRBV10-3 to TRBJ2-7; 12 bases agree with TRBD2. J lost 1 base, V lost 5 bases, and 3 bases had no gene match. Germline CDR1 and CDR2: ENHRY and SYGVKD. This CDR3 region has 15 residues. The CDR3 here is CAISPGLAGSYEQYF. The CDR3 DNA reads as TGTGCCATCAGTCCGGGACTAGCGGGTTCCTACGAGCAGTACTTC.

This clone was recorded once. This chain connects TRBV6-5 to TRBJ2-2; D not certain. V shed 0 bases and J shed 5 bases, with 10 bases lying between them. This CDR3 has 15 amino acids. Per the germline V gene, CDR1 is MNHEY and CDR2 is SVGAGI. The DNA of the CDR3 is TGTGCCAGCAGTTACTCGAGAGTGGCAACCGGGGAGCTGTTTTTT. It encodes CASSYSRVATGELFF.

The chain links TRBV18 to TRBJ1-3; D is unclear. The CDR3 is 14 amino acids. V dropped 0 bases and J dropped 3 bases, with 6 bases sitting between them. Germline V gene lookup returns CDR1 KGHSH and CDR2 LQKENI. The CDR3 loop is CASSPPSDGNTIYF. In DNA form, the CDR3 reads TGTGCCAGCTCACCACCGTCAGATGGAAACACCATATATTTT. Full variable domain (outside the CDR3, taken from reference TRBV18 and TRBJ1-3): NAGVMQNPRHLVRRRGQEARLRCSPMKGHSHVYWYRQLPEEGLKFMVYLQKENIIDESGMPKERFSAEFPKEGPSILRIQQVVRGDSAAYFCASSPPSDGNTIYFGEGSWLTVV.

In DNA form, the CDR3 reads TGTGCCAGCAGTGAATCTCGGCCGGTGATGAACACTGAAGCTTTCTTT. Amino acid sequence: CASSESRPVMNTEAFF. The V gene is TRBV2, the J gene TRBJ1-1; D unresolved. V was cut by 2 bases and J by 0 bases, with 13 bases left in between. CDR3 length: 16 residues. The germline CDR1 and CDR2 sequences are SNHLY and FYNNEI.

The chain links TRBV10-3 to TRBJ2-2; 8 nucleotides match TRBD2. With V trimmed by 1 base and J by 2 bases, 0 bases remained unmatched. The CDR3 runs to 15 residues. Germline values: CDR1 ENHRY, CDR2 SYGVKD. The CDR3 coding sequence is TGTGCCATCAGTGAGTTAGCGGGAAACACCGGGGAGCTGTTTTTT. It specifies CAISELAGNTGELFF.

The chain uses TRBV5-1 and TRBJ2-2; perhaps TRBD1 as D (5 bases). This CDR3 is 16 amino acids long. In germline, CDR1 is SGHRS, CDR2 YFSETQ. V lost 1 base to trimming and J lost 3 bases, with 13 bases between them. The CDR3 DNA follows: TGCGCCAGCAGCTTGCAGGGTGCTAGGGACACCGGGGAGCTGTTTTTT. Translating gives CASSLQGARDTGELFF.